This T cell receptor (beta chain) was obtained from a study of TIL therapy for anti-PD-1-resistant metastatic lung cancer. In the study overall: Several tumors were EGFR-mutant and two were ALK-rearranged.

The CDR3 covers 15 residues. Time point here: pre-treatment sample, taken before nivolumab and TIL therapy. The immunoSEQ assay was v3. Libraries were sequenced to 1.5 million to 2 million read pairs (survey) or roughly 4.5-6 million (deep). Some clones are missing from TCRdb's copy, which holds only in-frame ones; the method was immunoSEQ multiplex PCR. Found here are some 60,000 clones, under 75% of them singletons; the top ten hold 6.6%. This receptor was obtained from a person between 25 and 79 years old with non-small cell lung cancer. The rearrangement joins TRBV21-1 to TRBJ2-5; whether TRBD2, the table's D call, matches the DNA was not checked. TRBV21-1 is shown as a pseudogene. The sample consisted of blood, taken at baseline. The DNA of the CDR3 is TGTGCCAGCAGCCACCAAATCGGGGTCAGGCAGACCCAGTACTTC. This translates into CASSHQIGVRQTQYF.